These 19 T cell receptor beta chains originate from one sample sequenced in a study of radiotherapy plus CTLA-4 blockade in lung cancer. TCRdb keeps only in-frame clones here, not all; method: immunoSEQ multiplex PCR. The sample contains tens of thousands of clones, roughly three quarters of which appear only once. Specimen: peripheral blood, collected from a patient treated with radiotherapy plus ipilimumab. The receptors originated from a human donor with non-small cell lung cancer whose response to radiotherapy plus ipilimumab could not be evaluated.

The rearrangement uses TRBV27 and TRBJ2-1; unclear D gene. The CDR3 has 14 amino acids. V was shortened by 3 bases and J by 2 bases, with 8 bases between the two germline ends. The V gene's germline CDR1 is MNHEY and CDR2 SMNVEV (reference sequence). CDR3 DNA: TGTGCCAGCAGTTTGGCAGATACCTACAATGAGCAGTTCTTC. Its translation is CASSLADTYNEQFF.

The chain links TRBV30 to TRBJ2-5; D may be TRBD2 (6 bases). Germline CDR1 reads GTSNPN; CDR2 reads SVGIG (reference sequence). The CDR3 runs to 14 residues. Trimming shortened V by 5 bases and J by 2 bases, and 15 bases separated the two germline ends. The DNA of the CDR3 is TGTGCCTGGGGTACCGGGAGCCTACAAGAGACCCAGTACTTC. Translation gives CAWGTGSLQETQYF.

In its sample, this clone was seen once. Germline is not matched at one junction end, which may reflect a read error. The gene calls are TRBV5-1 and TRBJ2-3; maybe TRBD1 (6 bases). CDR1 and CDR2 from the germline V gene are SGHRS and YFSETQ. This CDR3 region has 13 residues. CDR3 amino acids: CASRLGATDTQYF. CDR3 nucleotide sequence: TGCGCCAGCAGGTTGGGGGCCACAGATACGCAGTATTTT.

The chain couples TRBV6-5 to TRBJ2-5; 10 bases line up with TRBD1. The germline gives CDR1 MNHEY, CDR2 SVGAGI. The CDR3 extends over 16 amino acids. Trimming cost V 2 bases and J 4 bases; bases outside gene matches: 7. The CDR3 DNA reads TGTGCCAGCAGTTACCCAGGACAGGGGGGACGAGAGACCCAGTACTTC. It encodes CASSYPGQGGRETQYF.

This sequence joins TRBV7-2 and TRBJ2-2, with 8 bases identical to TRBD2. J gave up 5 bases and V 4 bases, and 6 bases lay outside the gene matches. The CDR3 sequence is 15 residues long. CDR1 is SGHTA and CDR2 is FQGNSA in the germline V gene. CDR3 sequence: CASSSPGGGTGELFF. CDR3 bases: TGTGCCAGCAGCTCCCCGGGGGGGGGAACCGGGGAGCTGTTTTTT.

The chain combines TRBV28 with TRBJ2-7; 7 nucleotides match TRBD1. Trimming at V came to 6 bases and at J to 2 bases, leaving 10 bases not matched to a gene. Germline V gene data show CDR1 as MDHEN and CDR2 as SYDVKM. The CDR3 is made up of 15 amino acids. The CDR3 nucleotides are TGTGCCAGCAGAAACAGGGGAGCCCTTCCCTACGAGCAGTACTTC. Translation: CASRNRGALPYEQYF. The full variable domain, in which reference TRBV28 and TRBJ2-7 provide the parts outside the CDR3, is DVKVTQSSRYLVKRTGEKVFLECVQDMDHENMFWYRQDPGLGLRLIYFSYDVKMKEKGDIPEGYSVSREKKERFSLILESASTNQTSMYLCASRNRGALPYEQYFGPGTRLTVT.

CDR3 in amino acids: CASSGLRTGELFF. The CDR3 DNA is TGTGCCAGCAGCGGACTTCGCACCGGGGAGCTGTTTTTT. The chain uses TRBV11-1 and TRBJ2-2; weak D call: TRBD2 (5 bases). The CDR3 is 13 amino acids. V lost 5 bases and J lost 4, with 8 bases in between. The germline CDR1 and CDR2 sequences are SGHAT and FQDESV (reference sequence).

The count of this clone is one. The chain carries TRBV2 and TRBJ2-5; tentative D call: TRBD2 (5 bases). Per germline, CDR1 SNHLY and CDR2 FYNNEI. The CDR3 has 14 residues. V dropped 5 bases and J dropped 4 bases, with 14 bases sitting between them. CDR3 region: CASSYITRGETQYF. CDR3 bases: TGTGCCAGCAGTTATATCACTAGAGGAGAGACCCAGTACTTC.

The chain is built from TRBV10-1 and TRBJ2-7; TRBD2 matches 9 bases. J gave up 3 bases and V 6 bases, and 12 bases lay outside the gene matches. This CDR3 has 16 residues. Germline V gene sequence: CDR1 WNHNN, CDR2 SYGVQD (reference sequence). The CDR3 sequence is CASRQPSGEGGYEQYF. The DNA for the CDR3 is TGCGCCAGCAGACAACCTAGCGGGGAGGGAGGCTACGAGCAGTACTTC.

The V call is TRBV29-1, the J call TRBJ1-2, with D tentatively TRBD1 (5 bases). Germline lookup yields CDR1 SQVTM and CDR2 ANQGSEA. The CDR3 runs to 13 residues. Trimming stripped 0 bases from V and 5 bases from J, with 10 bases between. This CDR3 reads CSVEEGVAYGYTF. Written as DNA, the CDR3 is TGCAGCGTTGAAGAAGGGGTAGCTTATGGCTACACCTTC.

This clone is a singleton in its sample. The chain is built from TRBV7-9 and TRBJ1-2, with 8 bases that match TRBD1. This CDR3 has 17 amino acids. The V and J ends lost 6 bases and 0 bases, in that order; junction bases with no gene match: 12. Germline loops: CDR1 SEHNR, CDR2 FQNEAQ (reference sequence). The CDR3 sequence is CASRPWTGPLANYGYTF. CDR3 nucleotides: TGTGCCAGCAGGCCCTGGACAGGGCCCTTAGCTAACTATGGCTACACCTTC.

CDR3 bases: TGTGCCAGCAGCTTAGCCCTAGCGGGGGGGCAAGAGACCCAGTACTTC. Translating it yields CASSLALAGGQETQYF. This chain connects TRBV7-2 to TRBJ2-5; TRBD2 agrees at 12 bases. The CDR3 extends over 16 amino acids. Germline CDR1 SGHTA, CDR2 FQGNSA. V was pared by 0 bases and J by 2 bases, with 1 base of the junction left unmatched.

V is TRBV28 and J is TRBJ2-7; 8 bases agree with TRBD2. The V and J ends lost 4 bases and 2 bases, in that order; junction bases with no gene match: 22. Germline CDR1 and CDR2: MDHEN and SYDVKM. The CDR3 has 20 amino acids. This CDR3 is CASSYLTTVLADGGTYEQYF. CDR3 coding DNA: TGTGCCAGCAGTTACCTCACGACAGTACTAGCGGACGGGGGAACCTACGAGCAGTACTTC.

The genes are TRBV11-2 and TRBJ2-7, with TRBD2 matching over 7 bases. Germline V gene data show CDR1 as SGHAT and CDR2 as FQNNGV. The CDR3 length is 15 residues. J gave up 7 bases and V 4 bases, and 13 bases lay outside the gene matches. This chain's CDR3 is CASSSNRRGEREQYF. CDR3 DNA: TGTGCCAGCAGCTCGAACAGACGGGGGGAGAGGGAGCAGTACTTC.

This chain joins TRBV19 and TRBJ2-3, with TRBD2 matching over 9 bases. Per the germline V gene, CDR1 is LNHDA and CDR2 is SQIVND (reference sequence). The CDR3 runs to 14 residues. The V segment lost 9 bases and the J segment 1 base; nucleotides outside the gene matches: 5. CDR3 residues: CASHSSGGTDTQYF. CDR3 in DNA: TGTGCCAGCCACTCTAGCGGGGGCACAGATACGCAGTATTTT.

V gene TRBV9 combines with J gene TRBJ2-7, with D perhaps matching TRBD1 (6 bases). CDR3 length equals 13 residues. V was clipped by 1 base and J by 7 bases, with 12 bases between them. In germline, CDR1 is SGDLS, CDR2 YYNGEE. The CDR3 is CASSVNRQGEQYF. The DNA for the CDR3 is TGTGCCAGCAGCGTAAACCGCCAGGGGGAGCAGTACTTC.

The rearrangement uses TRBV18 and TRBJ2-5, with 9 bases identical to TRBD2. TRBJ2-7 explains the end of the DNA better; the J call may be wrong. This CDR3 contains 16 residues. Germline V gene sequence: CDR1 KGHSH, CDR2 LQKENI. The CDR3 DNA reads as TGTGCCAGCTCACCCCCAGCTAGCGGGGAGGGTTACGAGCAGTACTTC. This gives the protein CASSPPASGEGYEQYF.

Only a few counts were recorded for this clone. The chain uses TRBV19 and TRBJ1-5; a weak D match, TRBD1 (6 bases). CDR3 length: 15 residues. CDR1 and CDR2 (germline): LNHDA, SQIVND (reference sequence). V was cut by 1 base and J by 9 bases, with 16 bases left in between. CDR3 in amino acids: CASSIGTEGFTPQHF. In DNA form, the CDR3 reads TGTGCCAGTAGTATAGGGACAGAGGGGTTCACGCCCCAGCATTTT.

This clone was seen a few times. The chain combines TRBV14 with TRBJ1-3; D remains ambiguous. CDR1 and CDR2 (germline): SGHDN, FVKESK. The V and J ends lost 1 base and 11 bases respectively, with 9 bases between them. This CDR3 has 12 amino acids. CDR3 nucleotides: TGTGCCAGCAGCCAAGTTTATAGCGCCATATATTTT. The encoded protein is CASSQVYSAIYF.